What follows is one TCR beta chain and its context. Antigen: not known. The sample originates from a study of T cell responses to AZD1222 COVID-19 vaccine. Study in general: Pooling was applied to second doses at about 4 or about 12 weeks.

Produced via immunoSEQ multiplex PCR; TCRdb's table is partial and in-frame only. The repertoire holds roughly 140,000 clones, 90% to 95% seen once, with over 0.95% in the top ten. CDR3 length: 14 residues. J was trimmed by 6 bases and V by 11 bases; bases with no gene match: 12. Whole-study findings and limits: Clonal diversity may have been underestimated in mostly white British donors. Repertoires were obtained only post-peak T cell response. Along spike, vaccine-associated CD4 TCRs were found throughout, with dominance at 160-218 and 743-854.

The sequenced sample was peripheral blood, obtained on day 0 of AZD1222 vaccination. This clonotype was obtained from an adult in good health. This chain links TRBV23-1 with TRBJ1-2, with TRBD1 matching 10 bases. TRBV23-1 is assigned to the ORF class and has an uncertain function. This chain's CDR3 is CAGITGTGDHGYTF. The DNA for the CDR3 is TGCGCCGGAATTACCGGGACAGGGGACCATGGCTACACCTTC.